A selection of T cell receptor beta chains follows, all from one sample in a study of cytomegalovirus exposure and HLA in healthy donors. The assay was immunoSEQ multiplex PCR, and TCRdb's table has in-frame clones only and misses some. Seen here are around 110,000 clones, less than 90% observed once, and the top ten hold less than 2%. Sequenced sample: PBMCs. These receptors originate from a woman between 18 and 30 years old in good health and CMV-seropositive. Both conserved end residues are part of each CDR3. A D gene is named only where the DNA matches it firmly. Clone size, where shown, is once, few, many, or a class for clones that have expanded.

clone size	D gene	V gene	J gene	CDR3 protein	CDR3 DNA
.	TRBD2	TRBV5-4	TRBJ2-2	CASHSGGRDTGELFF	TGTGCCAGCCATAGCGGGGGGAGGGACACCGGGGAGCTGTTTTTT
.	.	TRBV7-2	TRBJ1-3	CASSLSRGSGNTIYF	TGTGCCAGCAGCTTATCCCGGGGCTCTGGAAACACCATATATTTT
once	TRBD1	TRBV6-1	TRBJ2-3	CASRTGTGNIDTQYF	TGTGCCAGCAGAACCGGGACAGGGAATATAGATACGCAGTATTTT
.	TRBD1	TRBV9	TRBJ2-5	CASSLRQGETQYF	TGTGCCAGCAGCTTGAGACAGGGAGAGACCCAGTACTTC
.	.	TRBV5-4	TRBJ1-1	CASSFLATEAFF	TGTGCCAGCAGCTTCTTGGCCACTGAAGCTTTCTTT
.	TRBD2	TRBV27	TRBJ2-1	CASSPRGGIFNEQFF	TGTGCCAGCAGTCCACGGGGGGGCATTTTCAATGAGCAGTTCTTC
.	.	TRBV7-7	TRBJ2-5	CASSLGTGTGTQYF	TGTGCTAGCAGCTTAGGTACTGGCACGGGGACCCAGTACTTC
.	.	TRBV7-2	TRBJ1-2	CASSLRTANYGYTF	TGTGCCAGCAGCTTAAGGACAGCAAACTATGGCTACACCTTC
.	.	TRBV2	TRBJ2-3	CASSPRTGTDTQYF	TGTGCCAGCAGTCCACGGACTGGCACAGATACGCAGTATTTT
.	TRBD2	TRBV19	TRBJ2-1	CASRAPSGGLSYNEQFF	TGTGCCAGCAGAGCCCCGAGCGGGGGACTATCCTACAATGAGCAGTTCTTC
.	.	TRBV7-9	TRBJ2-5	CASSFSGVPGETQYF	TGTGCCAGCAGCTTCTCAGGAGTACCGGGGGAGACCCAGTACTTC
.	.	TRBV6-5	TRBJ2-7	CATAYRWSSYEQYF	TGTGCCACCGCATACAGGTGGAGCTCCTACGAGCAGTACTTC
once	.	TRBV5-6	TRBJ2-5	CASTGDQETQYF	TGTGCCAGCACGGGGGACCAAGAGACCCAGTACTTC
.	.	TRBV4-3	TRBJ2-1	CASSQASRGAYNEQFF	TGCGCCAGCAGCCAAGCCTCCCGGGGGGCATACAATGAGCAGTTCTTC
.	.	TRBV11-2	TRBJ1-1	CASSLGAGHTEAFF	TGTGCCAGCAGCTTAGGCGCGGGTCACACTGAAGCTTTCTTT
many	.	TRBV4-3	TRBJ2-6	CASSQETSGSGANVLTF	TGCGCCAGCAGCCAAGAGACCTCAGGCTCTGGGGCCAACGTCCTGACTTTC
once	.	TRBV2	TRBJ1-4	CASSPRQSREKLFF	TGTGCCAGCAGTCCGAGACAGTCTCGTGAAAAACTGTTTTTT
once	TRBD1	TRBV14	TRBJ2-2	CASSLLRTGVSGELFF	TGTGCCAGCAGCCTCCTAAGGACAGGGGTCTCCGGGGAGCTGTTTTTT
.	.	TRBV6-1	TRBJ1-2	CASSAAGDYGYTF	TGTGCCAGCAGTGCGGCGGGGGATTATGGCTACACCTTC
.	TRBD2	TRBV28	TRBJ2-1	CASSGLPVAGGGGYEQFF	TGTGCCAGCAGTGGATTACCAGTAGCGGGGGGTGGGGGGTATGAGCAGTTCTTC
.	.	TRBV10-2	TRBJ1-3	CASSERGGNTIYF	TGCGCCAGCAGTGAACGGGGGGGAAACACCATATATTTT
.	.	TRBV15	TRBJ1-5	CATSGHYSNQPQHF	TGTGCCACCAGTGGACATTATAGCAATCAGCCCCAGCATTTT
once	.	TRBV7-8	TRBJ1-1	CASTTLLGGTFF	TGTGCCAGCACTACCCTATTAGGAGGGACTTTCTTT
.	TRBD1	TRBV5-4	TRBJ1-2	CASSEPTGGDGYTF	TGTGCCAGCAGCGAACCGACAGGGGGGGATGGCTACACCTTC
.	.	TRBV11-2	TRBJ1-1	CASSLNGMNTEAFF	TGTGCCAGCAGCTTAAACGGGATGAACACTGAAGCTTTCTTT
.	TRBD1	TRBV27	TRBJ1-4	CASSDTGDEKLFF	TGTGCCAGCTCCGACACAGGGGATGAAAAACTGTTTTTT
.	.	TRBV28	TRBJ1-1	CASSSDSLMNTEAFF	TGTGCCAGCAGTTCGGACAGTCTCATGAACACTGAAGCTTTCTTT
.	.	TRBV6-5	TRBJ2-3	CASSYSALPDTQYF	TGTGCCAGCAGTTACTCGGCCTTACCAGATACGCAGTATTTT